The T cell receptor (beta chain) under discussion was sequenced for a study of blood T cell repertoires in COVID-19. Study context: Sources were T cells, B-cell-depleted T cells, or PBMCs; the material itself was cDNA or gDNA.

The authors' processing: Reference gene primer amplification gave nucleated cell count estimates. Profiling relied on immunoSEQ multiplex PCR, and the TCRdb table lists in-frame clones only, not all of them. Clonal size and the V and J genes are those of that table, whereas D and trimming came from the DNA. The data show 200,000 to 250,000 clones, roughly nine tenths seen once. The CDR3 sequence is 18 residues long. J was trimmed by 0 bases and V by 5 bases; bases with no gene match: 15. CDR1 is LGHNT and CDR2 is FRNRAP in the germline V gene. Sequencing was performed on PBMCs or T cells enriched from blood (not recorded which). The V and J genes are TRBV12-5 and TRBJ2-5; 7 positions agree with TRBD1. The source of this sequence is a woman aged 45 to 65 in a cohort exposed to, infected with or recovered from COVID-19 (not recorded which). CDR3 in DNA: TGTGCTAGTGGTCCGGGACAGACCTCTATAGGCTACCAAGAGACCCAGTACTTC. Its protein product is CASGPGQTSIGYQETQYF.